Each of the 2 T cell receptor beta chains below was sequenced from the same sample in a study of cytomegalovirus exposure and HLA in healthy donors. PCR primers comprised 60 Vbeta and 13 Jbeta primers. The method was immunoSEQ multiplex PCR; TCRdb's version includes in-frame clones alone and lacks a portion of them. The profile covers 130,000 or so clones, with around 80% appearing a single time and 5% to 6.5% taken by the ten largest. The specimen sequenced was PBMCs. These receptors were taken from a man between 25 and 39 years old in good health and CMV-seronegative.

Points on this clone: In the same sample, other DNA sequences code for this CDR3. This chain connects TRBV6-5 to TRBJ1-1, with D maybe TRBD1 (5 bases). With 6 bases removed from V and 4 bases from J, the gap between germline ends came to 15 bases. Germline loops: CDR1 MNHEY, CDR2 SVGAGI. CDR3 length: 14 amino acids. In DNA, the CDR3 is TGTGCCAGCAGCAATCCCGGTAGGGGCACTGAAGCTTTCTTT. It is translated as CASSNPGRGTEAFF.

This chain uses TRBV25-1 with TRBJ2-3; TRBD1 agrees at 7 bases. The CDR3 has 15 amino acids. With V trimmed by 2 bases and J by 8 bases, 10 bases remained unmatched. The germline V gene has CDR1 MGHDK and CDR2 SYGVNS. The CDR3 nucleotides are TGTGCCAGCAGTGAAGTCGGACAGCGACAGGGTACGCAGTATTTT. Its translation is CASSEVGQRQGTQYF.